One and the same sample provided the 16 T cell receptor beta chains below, sequenced in a study of Graves' ophthalmopathy and Graves' hyperthyroidism. RNA transcripts provided the template for amplifying TCR beta CDR3 regions. The authors performed first-round RT-PCR with HTBI primers and then a second-round multiplex PCR. One entry per CDR3 protein results from TCRdb running MiXCR on the multiplex PCR reads. The data hold 600,000 to 950,000 distinct CDR3 sequences, with around 40% observed a single time. Sequencing was performed on peripheral blood. Source of these receptors: an adult man with Graves' ophthalmopathy.

The rearrangement links TRBV10-2 to TRBJ1-1, with 8 bases aligning to TRBD1. The CDR3 totals 15 residues. The germline CDR1 and CDR2 sequences are WSHSY and SAAADI. Trimming removed 6 bases from V and 6 bases from J; junction bases left unmatched: 12. The CDR3, as DNA: TGCGCCAGCAGCCAAGAGGCAGGGGGCATGGCTGAAGCTTTCTTT. Translation gives CASSQEAGGMAEAFF.

V and J are TRBV25-1 and TRBJ1-2; 7 positions agree with TRBD1. The trim removed 5 bases at V and 5 bases at J, leaving 14 bases unmatched. Looked up from germline, CDR1 is MGHDK and CDR2 is SYGVNS. The length of the CDR3 is 16 residues. CDR3 loop: CASSLSVGQAEYGYTF. The CDR3 DNA is TGTGCCAGCAGTTTAAGCGTTGGACAGGCGGAGTATGGCTACACCTTC.

The chain employs TRBV6-6 and TRBJ1-6; 11 bases align to TRBD1. The trim removed 2 bases at V and 8 bases at J, leaving 2 bases unmatched. Germline CDR1 reads MNHNY; CDR2 reads SVGAGI (reference sequence). This CDR3 has 15 residues. This CDR3 is CASSYAGQGDSPLHF. As DNA, the CDR3 is TGTGCCAGCAGTTACGCGGGACAGGGGGATTCACCCCTCCACTTT.

The V call is TRBV7-9, the J call TRBJ1-2, with 7 bases lining up with TRBD1. This CDR3 contains 14 residues. The V gene's germline CDR1 is SEHNR and CDR2 FQNEAQ (reference sequence). V was clipped by 2 bases and J by 8 bases; unmatched bases: 8. CDR3 sequence (DNA): TGTGCCAGCAGCTTAAGGGCAGGGGGGCTCGGCTACACCTTC. Amino acids: CASSLRAGGLGYTF.

The chain recombines TRBV11-2 with TRBJ2-7; 9 nucleotides line up with TRBD1. With V trimmed by 7 bases and J by 1 base, 8 bases remained unmatched. Per germline, CDR1 SGHAT and CDR2 FQNNGV. The CDR3 is 15 amino acids. CDR3 DNA: TGTGCCAGCACCAACCGGGACAGGGCTTCCTACGAGCAGTACTTC. As protein: CASTNRDRASYEQYF. Filled out from reference TRBV11-2 and TRBJ2-7, the complete variable domain reads EAGVAQSPRYKIIEKRQSVAFWCNPISGHATLYWYQQILGQGPKLLIQFQNNGVVDDSQLPKDRFSAERLKGVDSTLKIQPAKLEDSAVYLCASTNRDRASYEQYFGPGTRLTVT.

Of note for this clonotype: Given a much more abundant clone one base away, this may be a read error. The chain couples TRBV6-5 to TRBJ2-5; D gene ambiguous. Germline V gives CDR1 MNHEY, CDR2 SVGAGI. V was pared by 6 bases and J by 5 bases, with 19 bases between. The CDR3 has 15 amino acids. DNA of the CDR3: TGTGCCAGCAGCCTGACTGGACGGATAGGGGAGACCCAGTACTTC. Translation gives CASSLTGRIGETQYF.

This clonotype was found a few times. Mismatch with germline at one junction end may stem from a read error. The CDR3 DNA reads TGTGCCACCAGTGATTTGGGGGACGTGAACACCGGGGAGCTGCTTTTT. It encodes CATSDLGDVNTGELLF. The chain is built from TRBV24-1 and TRBJ2-2; either TRBD1 or TRBD2 may supply D (5 bases each). The CDR3 runs to 16 residues. Germline CDR1 KGHDR, CDR2 SFDVKD.

The chain is built from TRBV2 and TRBJ2-5; tentatively, D is TRBD1 or TRBD2 (6 bases each). The germline V and J ends were trimmed by 5 bases and 4 bases, with 14 bases remaining between them. The CDR3 has 14 amino acids. The germline gives CDR1 SNHLY, CDR2 FYNNEI. CDR3 sequence (DNA): TGTGCCAGCAGTAGCTTACAGGGAGGAGAGACCCAGTACTTC. It yields the protein CASSSLQGGETQYF.

As to this clonotype: Sequence at one end of the junction differs from germline and may be a read error. This chain links TRBV5-4 with TRBJ1-1; D possibly corresponds to TRBD1 (6 bases). CDR3 length equals 16 residues. Germline loops: CDR1 SGHNT, CDR2 YYREEE (reference sequence). The CDR3 DNA follows: TGTACCAGCAGCTTGGCCCTGGGACGGGGGCCCACTGAAGCTTTCTTT. Protein product: CTSSLALGRGPTEAFF.

The J gene is TRBJ1-2, the V gene TRBV9; 11 bases line up with TRBD1. Trimming cost V 4 bases and J 6 bases; bases outside gene matches: 8. CDR1 SGDLS and CDR2 YYNGEE come from the germline V gene. The length of the CDR3 is 15 residues. CDR3 in amino acids: CASSSGTGGTDGYTF. The CDR3 DNA follows: TGTGCCAGCAGCTCCGGGACAGGGGGAACCGATGGCTACACCTTC.

The gene calls are TRBV19 and TRBJ1-1; TRBD1 is a possible D gene (5 bases). The germline gives CDR1 LNHDA, CDR2 SQIVND (reference sequence). V lost 5 bases to trimming and J lost 1 base, with 11 bases between them. The CDR3 length is 14 residues. The chain's CDR3 is CASSEETENTEAFF. The CDR3 DNA reads TGTGCCAGTAGTGAAGAGACAGAGAACACTGAAGCTTTCTTT.

The chain combines TRBV20-1 with TRBJ2-5; 10 positions agree with TRBD1. Germline CDR1 reads DFQATT; CDR2 reads SNEGSKA (reference sequence). J was trimmed by 7 bases and V by 1 base; bases with no gene match: 9. The CDR3 length is 15 residues. The CDR3 protein is CSARADRGPWGTQYF. In DNA, the CDR3 is TGCAGTGCTAGAGCAGACAGGGGGCCGTGGGGGACCCAGTACTTC.

The chain recombines TRBV7-9 with TRBJ2-7; TRBD1 is a possible D gene (7 bases). The germline V and J ends were trimmed by 7 bases and 0 bases, with 19 bases remaining between them. The CDR3 runs to 16 residues. Germline CDR1 reads SEHNR; CDR2 reads FQNEAQ (reference sequence). The CDR3 sequence is CASNPTGDSPSYEQYF. The CDR3 DNA reads TGTGCCAGCAACCCTACGGGGGACAGTCCCTCCTACGAGCAGTACTTC.

The chain recombines TRBV5-6 with TRBJ1-2; 8 bases fit TRBD1. Germline trimming cut 4 bases from V and 3 bases from J; bases unmatched to any gene: 8. The germline V gene has CDR1 SGHDT and CDR2 YYEEEE. The CDR3 consists of 15 residues. CDR3 protein: CASSATGGSDYGYTF. CDR3 bases: TGTGCCAGCAGCGCCACAGGGGGAAGTGACTATGGCTACACCTTC.

The V call is TRBV10-3, the J call TRBJ1-1; D ambiguous. The CDR3 has 13 residues. CDR1 and CDR2 (germline): ENHRY, SYGVKD. Deletions cut 10 bases from V and 3 bases from J, with 15 bases between. In DNA, the CDR3 is TGTGCCACCATATGGGAGGGAGACACTGAAGCTTTCTTT. It yields the protein CATIWEGDTEAFF.

This chain connects TRBV15 to TRBJ1-6, with 7 bases lining up with TRBD1. The CDR3 spans 16 residues. Per the germline V gene, CDR1 is LNHNV and CDR2 is YYDKDF (reference sequence). Trimming removed 2 bases from V and 3 bases from J; junction bases left unmatched: 4. CDR3 loop: CATSRPGQRYNSPLHF. The CDR3 DNA follows: TGTGCCACCAGCAGACCGGGACAGCGCTATAATTCACCCCTCCACTTT.